These T cell receptor beta chains were read from a single sample in a study of T cell changes during pregnancy in multiple sclerosis. The method was immunoSEQ multiplex PCR; TCRdb's version includes in-frame clones alone and lacks a portion of them. The top ten clones hold 1.5% to 2% of a sample with about 110,000 clones, less than 95% of them seen once. The starting material was peripheral blood, obtained before pregnancy. The receptors originated from a female donor with multiple sclerosis, enrolled in a pregnancy study. Each CDR3 is given with its conserved first and last residue. The order of the fields is clone size, J gene, V gene, D gene, CDR3 protein, CDR3 DNA. A D gene is named only where the DNA matches it firmly. Size values are once, few and many counts, or a class for expanded clones, and some rows have none.

. | TRBJ1-5 | TRBV5-3 | TRBD1 | CARSPVPWSMGTVCYQPQHF | TGTGCCAGAAGCCCCGTACCCTGGTCAATGGGGACAGTCTGCTATCAGCCCCAGCATTTT
. | TRBJ1-5 | TRBV7-6 | TRBD1 | CASSLGTGVANQPQHF | TGTGCCAGCAGCCTCGGGACAGGGGTGGCCAATCAGCCCCAGCATTTT
. | TRBJ1-1 | TRBV6-5 | . | CASSSRRGRAEAFF | TGTGCCAGCAGTTCACGACGGGGGAGGGCTGAAGCTTTCTTT
once | TRBJ2-7 | TRBV28 | TRBD2 | CASKVAGGSYEQYF | TGTGCCAGCAAAGTAGCGGGGGGATCCTACGAGCAGTACTTC
few | TRBJ1-2 | TRBV13 | . | CASSSWVEGHGYTF | TGTGCCAGCAGCTCCTGGGTGGAGGGACATGGCTACACCTTC
. | TRBJ1-5 | TRBV10-2 | . | CASRDTSNQPQHF | TGCGCCAGCAGAGACACTAGCAATCAGCCCCAGCATTTT
. | TRBJ1-1 | TRBV9 | TRBD1 | CASSPRTGMGTEAFF | TGTGCCAGCAGCCCACGGACAGGGATGGGCACTGAAGCTTTCTTT
. | TRBJ1-1 | TRBV19 | TRBD1 | CASSKGTANTEAFF | TGTGCCAGTAGTAAGGGGACAGCAAACACTGAAGCTTTCTTT
. | TRBJ1-2 | TRBV5-1 | TRBD1 | CASSSSGQGLGGYTF | TGCGCCAGCAGCAGCTCGGGACAGGGGTTGGGTGGCTACACCTTC
. | TRBJ1-5 | TRBV11-2 | . | CASSPGGRGNQPQHF | TGTGCCAGCAGCCCCGGGGGGCGAGGCAATCAGCCCCAGCATTTT
. | TRBJ2-4 | TRBV27 | . | CASSCRREIADIQYF | TGTGCCAGCAGTTGCCGCCGGGAAATCGCGGACATTCAGTACTTC
. | TRBJ2-7 | TRBV11-2 | TRBD1 | CASSSTGGLRHEQYF | TGTGCCAGCAGCTCGACAGGGGGACTTAGGCACGAGCAGTACTTC
. | TRBJ1-5 | TRBV19 | TRBD1 | CASSIVPGGGNQPQHF | TGTGCCAGTAGTATAGTCCCAGGGGGCGGCAATCAGCCCCAGCATTTT
few | TRBJ2-1 | TRBV21-1 | . | CASTRALDKYNEQFF | TGTGCCAGCACCCGAGCCCTGGACAAATACAATGAGCAGTTCTTC
. | TRBJ2-2 | TRBV30 | TRBD1 | CAWDRVNTGELFF | TGTGCCTGGGACAGGGTGAACACCGGGGAGCTGTTTTTT
. | TRBJ2-7 | TRBV5-4 | TRBD2 | CASSQDLGLAVYEQYF | TGCGCCAGCAGCCAAGATTTGGGGCTAGCGGTCTACGAGCAGTACTTC
few | TRBJ1-3 | TRBV9 | TRBD1 | CASSLDRGSGNTIYF | TGTGCCAGCAGCCTGGACAGGGGCTCTGGAAACACCATATATTTT
. | TRBJ1-2 | TRBV6-5 | TRBD1 | CASSYLRDRVPYGYTF | TGTGCCAGCAGTTACTTACGGGACAGGGTTCCGTATGGCTACACCTTC
. | TRBJ1-2 | TRBV29-1 | . | CSVGPTGYGYTF | TGCAGCGTTGGACCCACAGGGTATGGCTACACCTTC
. | TRBJ2-1 | TRBV7-9 | TRBD2 | CASSLGNRASGGADEQFF | TGTGCCAGCAGCTTAGGTAACAGGGCTAGCGGGGGGGCCGATGAGCAGTTCTTC
. | TRBJ2-3 | TRBV4-3 | TRBD2 | CASSQDRGSGVSDTQYF | TGCGCCAGCAGCCAAGATCGCGGTAGCGGGGTTTCAGATACGCAGTATTTT
. | TRBJ1-6 | TRBV27 | . | CASSLSFSGGYNSPLHF | TGTGCCAGCAGTTTATCCTTTTCGGGCGGGTATAATTCACCCCTCCACTTT
. | TRBJ2-3 | TRBV14 | . | CASSQETATDTQYF | TGTGCCAGCAGCCAAGAAACTGCGACAGATACGCAGTATTTT
. | TRBJ1-5 | TRBV5-1 | TRBD1 | CASRYGTGVNQPQHF | TGCGCCAGCCGATATGGGACAGGGGTCAATCAGCCCCAGCATTTT
. | TRBJ2-7 | TRBV7-2 | . | CASSRRLYEQYF | TGTGCCAGCAGCCGCCGGTTGTACGAGCAGTACTTC
. | TRBJ2-3 | TRBV6-5 | . | CASSYSWRGLTDTQYF | TGTGCCAGCAGTTACTCCTGGCGGGGGCTCACAGATACGCAGTATTTT
. | TRBJ2-5 | TRBV7-9 | . | CASSLTGYQETQYF | TGTGCCAGCAGCTTAACGGGGTACCAAGAGACCCAGTACTTC
. | TRBJ2-5 | TRBV29-1 | TRBD2 | CSVESGTSGRRETQYF | TGCAGCGTAGAGTCCGGGACTAGCGGGAGACGAGAGACCCAGTACTTC
. | TRBJ2-1 | TRBV11-2 | TRBD1 | CASRRDRANNEQFF | TGTGCCAGCAGACGGGACAGAGCGAACAATGAGCAGTTCTTC
. | TRBJ1-1 | TRBV6-5 | . | CASSSIQYFQAFF | TGTGCCAGCAGTTCCATACAGTATTTTCAGGCTTTCTTT
. | TRBJ2-7 | TRBV15 | TRBD1 | CATSRTWTGTSSYEQYF | TGTGCCACCAGCAGGACCTGGACAGGGACGAGCTCCTACGAGCAGTACTTC
. | TRBJ2-7 | TRBV5-1 | TRBD1 | CASSLVGTGTFSYEQYF | TGCGCCAGCAGCTTGGTTGGGACAGGAACCTTCTCCTACGAGCAGTACTTC
. | TRBJ1-4 | TRBV11-2 | TRBD1 | CASSWDRVNEKLFF | TGTGCCAGCAGCTGGGACAGGGTAAATGAAAAACTGTTTTTT
. | TRBJ2-7 | TRBV2 | . | CASRERSYEQYF | TGTGCCAGCAGGGAGAGGTCCTACGAGCAGTACTTC
. | TRBJ1-5 | TRBV10-3 | . | CAISESSQPQHF | TGTGCCATCAGTGAGTCTAGTCAGCCCCAGCATTTT